These 30 T cell receptor beta chains were sequenced from one sample in a study of shared clonotypes between healthy human individuals. Assay: immunoSEQ multiplex PCR; the TCRdb copy retains only in-frame clones and omits some. This table holds hundreds of thousands of clones, about 78% found once. Sequenced sample: memory CD4+ T cells sorted from blood. Subset specified: CD45RA-negative fraction. Receptor source: a woman aged 30 to 39 in good health.

V is TRBV10-2 and J is TRBJ1-2; no firm D call. The CDR3 sequence is 15 residues long. CDR1 is WSHSY and CDR2 is SAAADI in the germline V gene. The V end lost 9 bases, the J end lost 4 bases, and 21 bases lay between the germline ends. The CDR3 protein is CASMDPPGGFYGYTF. In nucleotides, the CDR3 is TGCGCCAGTATGGATCCCCCAGGTGGCTTCTATGGCTACACCTTC.

V usage is TRBV9 and J usage is TRBJ1-1; D remains ambiguous. CDR1 and CDR2 from the germline V gene are SGDLS and YYNGEE. This CDR3 comprises 14 residues. V was shortened by 0 bases and J by 5 bases, with 11 bases between the two germline ends. CDR3 sequence reads: CASSVGGMGTEAFF. In DNA form, the CDR3 reads TGTGCCAGCAGCGTAGGTGGGATGGGGACTGAAGCTTTCTTT.

This chain links TRBV27 with TRBJ2-1; TRBD2 is a possible D gene (6 bases). V lost 5 bases and J lost 4, with 12 bases in between. The CDR3 is 14 amino acids. Germline CDR1 is MNHEY and CDR2 is SMNVEV (reference sequence). CDR3 nucleotide sequence: TGTGCCAGCAGTCCCCATCGGGGGTACAATGAGCAGTTCTTC. Its protein is CASSPHRGYNEQFF.

To note about this clone: Mismatch with germline at one junction end may stem from a read error. The chain links TRBV28 to TRBJ2-1, with D possibly matching TRBD2 (7 bases). The germline gives CDR1 MDHEN, CDR2 SYDVKM. This CDR3 region has 16 residues. The CDR3 DNA follows: TGTGCCAGCAGTTTACGGGGGGCGCGTCTCGTTGATGAGCAGCTCTTC. Translation gives CASSLRGARLVDEQLF.

The chain has TRBV18 and TRBJ1-1; the D is unclear. Trimming cost V 4 bases and J 3 bases, with 9 bases left between them. This CDR3 region has 13 residues. In germline, CDR1 is KGHSH, CDR2 LQKENI. In DNA, the CDR3 is TGTGCCAGCTCACGTGTCTCGGACACTGAAGCTTTCTTT. As protein: CASSRVSDTEAFF.

The CDR3 DNA is TGTGCCAGCAGTTTACAACCGGGACAGGGGGCGGGGGAGCAGTTCTTC. Translation: CASSLQPGQGAGEQFF. V and J are TRBV28 and TRBJ2-1; 12 nucleotides line up with TRBD1. The J segment lost 10 bases and the V segment lost 2 bases, leaving 9 bases of the junction unmatched. CDR1 is MDHEN and CDR2 is SYDVKM in the germline V gene. This CDR3 contains 16 residues. The entire variable domain, with the rest obtained from reference TRBV28 and TRBJ2-1, is as follows: DVKVTQSSRYLVKRTGEKVFLECVQDMDHENMFWYRQDPGLGLRLIYFSYDVKMKEKGDIPEGYSVSREKKERFSLILESASTNQTSMYLCASSLQPGQGAGEQFFGPGTRLTVL.

This clone was recorded at least ten times. V gene TRBV6-1 combines with J gene TRBJ2-7, with D perhaps assigned TRBD1 or TRBD2 (5 bases each). In germline, CDR1 is MNHNS, CDR2 SASEGT. Between the trimmed V and J ends, which lost 3 bases and 6 bases, there was a span of 15 bases. The CDR3 is 14 residues long. The CDR3 is CASSDLGERSEQYF. Here the CDR3 DNA reads TGTGCCAGCAGTGATTTGGGGGAGAGGTCCGAGCAGTACTTC.

This clone was detected only a few times. The chain links TRBV5-1 to TRBJ1-1; D remains ambiguous. V was trimmed by 5 bases and J by 1 base, leaving 15 bases between them. CDR1 is SGHRS, CDR2 YFSETQ, per germline. The CDR3 is 15 amino acids. Written as DNA, the CDR3 is TGCGCCAGCAGTAAACCGGGCAAAAGGAACACTGAAGCTTTCTTT. Amino acids: CASSKPGKRNTEAFF.

There are a few counts of this clone. The CDR3 is CASRRTGASNQPQHF. The CDR3 DNA follows: TGTGCCAGTAGGCGGACAGGGGCCAGCAATCAGCCCCAGCATTTT. The chain recombines TRBV19 with TRBJ1-5; TRBD1 matches 9 bases. V shed 6 bases and J 1 base; nucleotides not matched to a gene: 4. The CDR3 runs to 15 residues. CDR1 is LNHDA, CDR2 SQIVND, per germline (reference sequence).

This clone was detected a few times. J is TRBJ2-5 and V is TRBV30; D unresolved. The J call may be incorrect, as the DNA end agrees better with TRBJ2-7. CDR1 is GTSNPN, CDR2 SVGIG, per germline (reference sequence). The CDR3 runs to 13 residues. The CDR3 bases are TGTGCCTGGACAGGCCAATTTCTCTACGAGCAGTACTTC. It translates to CAWTGQFLYEQYF.

The rearrangement joins TRBV5-8 to TRBJ1-5; unclear D gene. The CDR3 contains 11 residues. From germline, CDR1 is SGHTS and CDR2 YDEGEE. Trimming pared 7 bases from V and 4 bases from J, leaving 6 bases between. The CDR3 sequence is CASGRNQPQHF. The DNA for the CDR3 is TGTGCCAGCGGCAGAAATCAGCCCCAGCATTTT. Using reference TRBV5-8 and TRBJ1-5 for the parts outside the CDR3, the full variable domain is EAGVTQSPTHLIKTRGQQATLRCSPISGHTSVYWYQQALGLGLQFLLWYDEGEERNRGNFPPRFSGRQFPNYSSELNVNALELEDSALYLCASGRNQPQHFGDGTRLSIL.

The rearrangement joins TRBV19 to TRBJ2-7; TRBD2 aligns across 11 bases. Germline-derived CDR1 and CDR2 are LNHDA and SQIVND (reference sequence). CDR3 length: 13 residues. The trim removed 10 bases at V and 5 bases at J, leaving 7 bases unmatched. CDR3: CATSGTSGDEQYF. CDR3 DNA sequence: TGTGCCACCTCAGGGACTAGCGGAGACGAGCAGTACTTC.

The V gene is TRBV18, the J gene TRBJ2-1; D is perhaps TRBD1 (7 bases). Germline loops: CDR1 KGHSH, CDR2 LQKENI. The CDR3 runs 14 residues. The V end lost 6 bases, the J end lost 9 bases, and 18 bases lay between the germline ends. This CDR3 reads CASSPDRDFGEQFF. The CDR3 DNA reads TGTGCCAGCTCCCCAGACAGGGACTTTGGTGAGCAGTTCTTC.

Concerning this clone: A read error may account for a junction end that differs from germline. The genes are TRBV7-8 and TRBJ1-1, with 12 bases aligning to TRBD1. The germline gives CDR1 SGHVS, CDR2 FQNEAQ. The CDR3 runs to 13 residues. CDR3 sequence reads: CASSSGTGGPRPF. CDR3 DNA sequence: TGTGCCAGCAGCTCTGGGACAGGGGGCCCCCGGCCCTTT.

CDR3 nucleotide sequence: TGTGCCAGCAGCTCACGAGGAAGGAGGGACTACGAGCAGTACTTC. This codes for CASSSRGRRDYEQYF. The rearrangement links TRBV13 to TRBJ2-7; weak D call: TRBD2 (6 bases). The CDR3 is made up of 15 amino acids. V was trimmed by 4 bases and J by 3 bases, leaving 16 bases between them. Germline V gene sequence: CDR1 PRHDT, CDR2 FYEKMQ (reference sequence). The full variable domain, rest sourced from reference TRBV13 and TRBJ2-7, is AAGVIQSPRHLIKEKRETATLKCYPIPRHDTVYWYQQGPGQDPQFLISFYEKMQSDKGSIPDRFSAQQFSDYHSELNMSSLELGDSALYFCASSSRGRRDYEQYFGPGTRLTVT.

Ten or more counts support this clone. V gene TRBV10-3 combines with J gene TRBJ1-3; D is undetermined. The CDR3 is 14 amino acids. CDR1 is ENHRY and CDR2 is SYGVKD in the germline V gene. V was pared by 7 bases and J by 0 bases, with 10 bases between. CDR3 loop: CAIKETDSGNTIYF. In nucleotides, the CDR3 is TGTGCCATCAAGGAGACTGACTCTGGAAACACCATATATTTT.

The chain carries TRBV9 and TRBJ1-1, with TRBD1 as a possible D gene (6 bases). Germline V gene data show CDR1 as SGDLS and CDR2 as YYNGEE. Trimming pared 0 bases from V and 4 bases from J, leaving 13 bases between. CDR3 size: 15 residues. CDR3 sequence reads: CASSVDGGAGTEAFF. DNA of the CDR3: TGTGCCAGCAGCGTAGATGGGGGGGCGGGCACTGAAGCTTTCTTT.

The genes are TRBV28 and TRBJ1-2; D is perhaps TRBD1 (5 bases). The CDR3 spans 17 residues. Trimming left V 3 bases short and J 3 bases short, with 20 bases between. Germline V gives CDR1 MDHEN, CDR2 SYDVKM. The CDR3 bases are TGTGCCAGCAGTTTGGGTGTTCTGGGGACTTCCCACTATGGCTACACCTTC. Its protein is CASSLGVLGTSHYGYTF.

This chain joins TRBV5-6 and TRBJ2-3; 8 bases map to TRBD2. V gave up 4 bases and J gave up 6 bases; unmatched junction bases: 7. Germline V CDR1 and CDR2: SGHDT, YYEEEE. The CDR3 extends over 14 amino acids. CDR3 in DNA: TGTGCCAGCAGCCGGCGGGGGGAGAGGGATACGCAGTATTTT. Residues: CASSRRGERDTQYF.

Points on this clone: Within the sample, other DNA sequences also encode this same CDR3. The chain combines TRBV5-1 with TRBJ2-3; D ambiguous. The CDR3 runs 14 residues. V lost 0 bases to trimming and J lost 3 bases, with 8 bases between them. Germline lookup yields CDR1 SGHRS and CDR2 YFSETQ. In DNA form, the CDR3 reads TGCGCCAGCAGCTTGGCCGCGGAAACAGATACGCAGTATTTT. Amino acids: CASSLAAETDTQYF.

The chain carries TRBV10-1 and TRBJ2-3; no firm D call. Per germline, CDR1 WNHNN and CDR2 SYGVQD (reference sequence). V lost 9 bases to trimming and J lost 2 bases, with 18 bases between them. This CDR3 contains 15 residues. The CDR3 nucleotides read TGCGCCAGTTCCCCCTTGGAAGCATTCACAGATACGCAGTATTTT. Its protein product is CASSPLEAFTDTQYF.

This chain links TRBV28 with TRBJ2-3; 7 bases are shared with TRBD2. CDR3 length: 15 residues. Germline V CDR1 and CDR2: MDHEN, SYDVKM. The junction had 6 bases not matched to a gene; V was cut back by 6 bases and J by 0 bases. For the CDR3, the DNA is TGTGCCAGCAGGGACGTGGGACTAAGCACAGATACGCAGTATTTT. Protein product: CASRDVGLSTDTQYF. Supplemented by reference TRBV28 and TRBJ2-3, the full variable domain reads DVKVTQSSRYLVKRTGEKVFLECVQDMDHENMFWYRQDPGLGLRLIYFSYDVKMKEKGDIPEGYSVSREKKERFSLILESASTNQTSMYLCASRDVGLSTDTQYFGPGTRLTVL.

The sample holds a few counts of this clone. The genes are TRBV9 and TRBJ2-1, with TRBD1 identical over 10 bases. With V trimmed by 0 bases and J by 1 base, 7 bases remained unmatched. The CDR3 has 18 residues. CDR1 and CDR2 from the germline V gene are SGDLS and YYNGEE. The CDR3: CASSVAGGTGASYNEQFF. The CDR3 coding sequence is TGTGCCAGCAGCGTAGCAGGGGGGACAGGGGCTTCCTACAATGAGCAGTTCTTC. The whole variable domain, remainder taken from reference TRBV9 and TRBJ2-1, is DSGVTQTPKHLITATGQRVTLRCSPRSGDLSVYWYQQSLDQGLQFLIQYYNGEERAKGNILERFSAQQFPDLHSELNLSSLELGDSALYFCASSVAGGTGASYNEQFFGPGTRLTVL.

The chain has TRBV2 and TRBJ1-1, with D possibly being TRBD1 (5 bases). Between the trimmed V and J ends, which lost 6 bases and 4 bases, there was a span of 15 bases. The CDR3 consists of 14 residues. Germline V gene lookup returns CDR1 SNHLY and CDR2 FYNNEI. For the CDR3, the DNA is TGTGCCAGCAGCGGGGACTCCGGGGGCACTGAAGCTTTCTTT. Translating gives CASSGDSGGTEAFF.

The sample holds a few counts of this clone. The J gene is TRBJ1-2, the V gene TRBV28, with D unresolved. Germline CDR1 and CDR2: MDHEN and SYDVKM. The CDR3 is made up of 15 amino acids. V was cut by 7 bases and J by 4 bases, with 19 bases left in between. CDR3 sequence (DNA): TGTGCCAGCACTCCACCCTCCAGGCAGACCTATGGCTACACCTTC. Its translation is CASTPPSRQTYGYTF.

V gene TRBV7-2 combines with J gene TRBJ1-1; D remains unclear. The CDR3 length is 13 residues. Germline assignment: CDR1 SGHTA and CDR2 FQGNSA. V shed 4 bases and J shed 2 bases, with 8 bases lying between them. The CDR3 nucleotides are TGTGCCAGCAGCTGGGGTCTAAACACTGAAGCTTTCTTT. This encodes CASSWGLNTEAFF.

This clone appeared a few times. The CDR3 DNA reads TGTGCCAGCAGTTGGGGGCTGGGACTAGATCCCGGGGAGCTGTTTTTT. It specifies CASSWGLGLDPGELFF. The J gene is TRBJ2-2, the V gene TRBV6-5, with 8 bases matching TRBD2. CDR3 length: 16 amino acids. Germline V CDR1 and CDR2: MNHEY, SVGAGI. The trim removed 4 bases at V and 6 bases at J, leaving 10 bases unmatched.

The genes are TRBV27 and TRBJ1-2; TRBD1 matches at 12 bases. The CDR3 has 16 residues. Trimming cost V 1 base and J 7 bases; bases outside gene matches: 7. The germline CDR1 and CDR2 sequences are MNHEY and SMNVEV (reference sequence). For the CDR3, the DNA is TGTGCCAGCAGTTTATGGGGGGGACAGGGGGCTGTTGGCTACACCTTC. Translating gives CASSLWGGQGAVGYTF.

J is TRBJ2-7 and V is TRBV5-4, with TRBD2 matching 10 bases. The CDR3 sequence is 14 residues long. Per the germline V gene, CDR1 is SGHNT and CDR2 is YYREEE (reference sequence). V shed 4 bases, J shed 5 bases, and the junction held 6 bases outside the gene matches. The CDR3: CASSASGRANEQYF. The CDR3 DNA is TGTGCCAGCAGCGCAAGCGGGAGGGCCAACGAGCAGTACTTC.

This chain uses TRBV28 with TRBJ1-3, with D unresolved. The CDR3 has 18 amino acids. Germline CDR1 MDHEN, CDR2 SYDVKM. The V end was cut by 5 bases, the J end by 4 bases, with 24 bases between. CDR3: CASSPRFWSRANGNTIYF. Here the CDR3 DNA reads TGTGCCAGCAGTCCTCGCTTTTGGTCGAGGGCTAACGGAAACACCATATATTTT.